Listed here are 10 T cell receptor beta chains from one sample, sequenced in a study of T cells after yellow fever vaccination. TCRdb ran MiXCR on the 5' RACE reads and lists one entry per CDR3 protein. This sample has around 250,000 distinct CDR3 sequences, with about 7.1% found just once. This specimen was CD4+ T cells sorted from PBMCs, taken 15 days after the yellow fever booster vaccination. The receptor source for this set is a man aged 30 to 39 who received the YFV17D yellow fever vaccine.

The rearrangement joins TRBV20-1 to TRBJ2-2; TRBD2 aligns across 14 bases. After removal of 5 bases from V and 4 bases from J, the junction contained 6 bases not matched to a gene. Germline-derived CDR1 and CDR2 are DFQATT and SNEGSKA (reference sequence). The CDR3 loop spans 16 amino acids. The CDR3 region has the DNA TGCAGTGCTTCGGGACTAGCGGGAGTTATCACCGGGGAGCTGTTTTTT. It is translated as CSASGLAGVITGELFF.

In its sample, this clonotype was seen a few times. The chain links TRBV18 to TRBJ2-1, with D possibly TRBD2 on 6 matching bases. CDR1 is KGHSH, CDR2 LQKENI, per germline. The V and J ends lost 6 bases and 7 bases respectively, with 16 bases between them. The CDR3 consists of 14 residues. In DNA form, the CDR3 reads TGTGCCAGCTCGAGGGCCATCCGGGAGAATGAGCAGTTCTTC. This encodes CASSRAIRENEQFF.

This clonotype was observed a handful of times. The J gene is TRBJ1-1, the V gene TRBV7-9; D is uncertain. This CDR3 region has 13 residues. V lost 4 bases and J lost 11, with 17 bases in between. From germline, CDR1 is SEHNR and CDR2 FQNEAQ (reference sequence). The CDR3 here is CASSYSHGEGAFF. The CDR3 DNA sequence: TGTGCCAGCAGCTATTCTCATGGGGAAGGTGCTTTCTTT. The full variable domain, with the rest looked up from reference TRBV7-9 and TRBJ1-1, is DTGVSQNPRHKITKRGQNVTFRCDPISEHNRLYWYRQTLGQGPEFLTYFQNEAQLEKSRLLSDRFSAERPKGSFSTLEIQRTEQGDSAMYLCASSYSHGEGAFFGQGTRLTVV.

This clonotype was seen more than once but under ten times. The chain carries TRBV24-1 and TRBJ2-2, with TRBD1 as a possible D gene (6 bases). Trimming took 9 bases from V and 2 from J, leaving 12 bases between them. Germline CDR1 is KGHDR and CDR2 is SFDVKD. The CDR3 extends over 14 amino acids. CDR3 bases: TGTGCCACCGGGACACGGGTAAACACCGGGGAGCTGTTTTTT. Encoded protein: CATGTRVNTGELFF.

This clonotype has ten or more counts. J is TRBJ2-5 and V is TRBV5-1; 7 bases align to TRBD1. Germline CDR1 and CDR2: SGHRS and YFSETQ. The CDR3 is made up of 18 amino acids. The trim removed 0 bases at V and 2 bases at J, leaving 13 bases unmatched. In DNA, the CDR3 is TGCGCCAGCAGCTTGGTTGAAGCGACAGGGAACCCGCAAGAGACCCAGTACTTC. Protein product: CASSLVEATGNPQETQYF. The full variable domain, rest sourced from reference TRBV5-1 and TRBJ2-5, is KAGVTQTPRYLIKTRGQQVTLSCSPISGHRSVSWYQQTPGQGLQFLFEYFSETQRNKGNFPGRFSGRQFSNSRSEMNVSTLELGDSALYLCASSLVEATGNPQETQYFGPGTRLLVL.

The CDR3 nucleotides read TGTGCCAGCAGAAAAACCTCAAGAAAAGGCACAGATACGCAGTATTTT. The encoded protein is CASRKTSRKGTDTQYF. V gene TRBV6-5 combines with J gene TRBJ2-3, with D unclear. CDR3 length: 16 amino acids. V was clipped by 6 bases and J by 1 base, with 17 bases between them. Germline V CDR1 and CDR2: MNHEY, SVGAGI.

The rearrangement links TRBV6-1 to TRBJ2-5, with D perhaps matching TRBD2 (5 bases). With 6 bases removed from V and 4 bases from J, the gap between germline ends came to 9 bases. The V gene's germline CDR1 is MNHNS and CDR2 SASEGT. This CDR3 has 12 amino acids. Here the CDR3 DNA reads TGTGCCAGCAGATGGGCGGGAGAGACCCAGTACTTC. Its protein is CASRWAGETQYF.

V and J are TRBV27 and TRBJ1-4, with 8 nucleotides matching TRBD1. V lost 3 bases to trimming and J lost 0 bases; unmatched junction nucleotides: 3. CDR1 MNHEY and CDR2 SMNVEV come from the germline V gene (reference sequence). The CDR3 length is 16 residues. CDR3 sequence: CASSFYRGTTNEKLFF. CDR3 in DNA: TGTGCCAGCAGTTTTTACAGGGGGACAACTAATGAAAAACTGTTTTTT.

There are a few counts of this clonotype. The chain uses TRBV20-1 and TRBJ2-3, with 7 bases that match TRBD2. Per germline, CDR1 DFQATT and CDR2 SNEGSKA (reference sequence). The CDR3 is 12 amino acids. Trimming at V came to 7 bases and at J to 2 bases, leaving 3 bases not matched to a gene. This chain's CDR3 is CSVGRDTDTQYF. The CDR3 DNA sequence: TGCAGTGTTGGGAGGGACACAGATACGCAGTATTTT.

The chain combines TRBV5-6 with TRBJ2-3; D is undetermined. The V and J ends lost 7 bases and 6 bases respectively, with 18 bases between them. The CDR3 runs 14 residues. Germline loops: CDR1 SGHDT, CDR2 YYEEEE. The CDR3 spells CASGPGLISDTQYF. In nucleotides, the CDR3 is TGTGCCAGCGGCCCCGGGCTCATCTCCGATACGCAGTATTTT.